One sample yielded the 20 T cell receptor beta chains listed below, sequenced in a study of T cells in tuberculosis. Data came from immunoSEQ multiplex PCR; TCRdb stores just in-frame clones and leaves some out. Here the sample spans about 37,000 clones, 90% to 95% being singletons. Sequenced material: PBMCs. The receptors come from a donor aged 10 to 29 with latent tuberculosis or without tuberculosis infection. Some clones in this sample may be carry-over from other donors' samples.

This sequence joins TRBV7-2 and TRBJ1-2; TRBD1 matches at 7 bases. J lost 1 base, V lost 4 bases, and 9 bases had no gene match. The germline gives CDR1 SGHTA, CDR2 FQGNSA. The CDR3 totals 16 residues. CDR3 sequence: CASSSEPGQSNYGYTF. Here the CDR3 DNA reads TGTGCCAGCAGCTCAGAACCGGGACAGAGTAACTATGGCTACACCTTC.

The V gene is TRBV28, the J gene TRBJ1-5, with D perhaps matching TRBD1 (5 bases). The V end lost 7 bases, the J end lost 3 bases, and 19 bases lay between the germline ends. The CDR3 length is 16 residues. The germline gives CDR1 MDHEN, CDR2 SYDVKM. CDR3 region: CASTLYRGYDNQPQHF. DNA for the CDR3: TGTGCCAGCACCCTTTATCGGGGGTACGACAATCAGCCCCAGCATTTT.

The rearrangement links TRBV19 to TRBJ1-1, with 7 bases that match TRBD1. The CDR3 consists of 12 residues. Germline-derived CDR1 and CDR2 are LNHDA and SQIVND (reference sequence). The V gene end was trimmed by 8 bases and the J gene end by 9 bases; junction bases not matched to a gene: 9. CDR3 coding DNA: TGTGCCAGTGTCTCCCGGGACAGAAAAGCTTTCTTT. It is translated as CASVSRDRKAFF.

The gene calls are TRBV5-1 and TRBJ2-7; no firm D call. The germline V gene has CDR1 SGHRS and CDR2 YFSETQ. The ends were cut back, 0 bases at V and 3 bases at J, with 7 bases in the middle. The CDR3 consists of 13 residues. Here the CDR3 reads CASSLGPDYEQYV. As DNA, the CDR3 is TGCGCCAGCAGCTTGGGTCCAGACTACGAGCAGTACGTC.

The rearrangement links TRBV28 to TRBJ1-1; TRBD1 agrees at 7 bases. Germline CDR1 MDHEN, CDR2 SYDVKM. The CDR3 runs 14 residues. With 2 bases clipped from V and 2 bases from J, the junction kept 2 bases outside the gene matches. The DNA of the CDR3 is TGTGCCAGCAGTTTAGGGACAGTTAACACTGAAGCTTTCTTT. Translation gives CASSLGTVNTEAFF.

V gene TRBV27 combines with J gene TRBJ1-1; maybe TRBD1 (6 bases). CDR1 and CDR2 (germline): MNHEY, SMNVEV (reference sequence). The ends were cut back, 5 bases at V and 1 base at J, with 8 bases in the middle. The CDR3 consists of 13 residues. The CDR3 nucleotides read TGTGCCAGCAGTCAACAGGGGAACACTGAAGCTTTCTTT. As protein: CASSQQGNTEAFF.

The chain carries TRBV7-8 and TRBJ1-5; D gene ambiguous. The germline V gene has CDR1 SGHVS and CDR2 FQNEAQ. The CDR3 runs to 14 residues. The ends were cut back, 5 bases at V and 9 bases at J, with 17 bases in the middle. CDR3 loop: CASSPRRGRLPQHF. CDR3 sequence (DNA): TGTGCCAGCAGCCCCCGGAGAGGTCGTCTGCCCCAGCATTTT.

This chain joins TRBV5-6 and TRBJ1-1, with D unresolved. V dropped 1 base and J dropped 2 bases, with 6 bases sitting between them. The length of the CDR3 is 13 residues. CDR1 SGHDT and CDR2 YYEEEE come from the germline V gene. The CDR3 loop reads CASSLTANTEAFF. The DNA for the CDR3 is TGTGCCAGCAGCTTGACAGCAAACACTGAAGCTTTCTTT.

The chain couples TRBV5-5 to TRBJ2-7; TRBD2 is a possible D gene (5 bases). The germline V gene encodes CDR1 SGHKS and CDR2 YYEKEE (reference sequence). V lost 0 bases to trimming and J lost 4 bases, with 8 bases between them. The length of the CDR3 is 13 residues. The CDR3 reads CASSLAGNYEQYF. CDR3 DNA sequence: TGTGCCAGCAGCTTGGCCGGGAATTACGAGCAGTACTTC. Filled out from reference TRBV5-5 and TRBJ2-7, the complete variable domain reads DAGVTQSPTHLIKTRGQQVTLRCSPISGHKSVSWYQQVLGQGPQFIFQYYEKEERGRGNFPDRFSARQFPNYSSELNVNALLLGDSALYLCASSLAGNYEQYFGPGTRLTVT.

The genes are TRBV10-2 and TRBJ2-7; 7 nucleotides align to TRBD1. Losses at the gene ends were 0 bases for V and 0 bases for J; bases not matched to a gene: 2. The CDR3 loop spans 15 amino acids. The germline CDR1 and CDR2 sequences are WSHSY and SAAADI. CDR3 residues: CASSESGQLSYEQYF. CDR3 in DNA: TGCGCCAGCAGTGAGTCGGGACAGCTCTCCTACGAGCAGTACTTC.

J is TRBJ2-3 and V is TRBV5-4, with TRBD2 matching 13 bases. Germline-derived CDR1 and CDR2 are SGHNT and YYREEE (reference sequence). V trimming: 4 bases; J trimming: 2 bases; junction bases outside the gene matches: 7. The CDR3 runs to 17 residues. In DNA, the CDR3 is TGTGCCAGCAGCCGGGGACTAGCGGGGTCAAACACAGATACGCAGTATTTT. Translating gives CASSRGLAGSNTDTQYF.

The chain couples TRBV5-1 to TRBJ1-6; TRBD1 might be the D (5 bases). The CDR3 has 16 amino acids. V was cut by 2 bases and J by 11 bases, with 20 bases left in between. The germline V gene has CDR1 SGHRS and CDR2 YFSETQ. The CDR3 here is CASSFTETEPLTPLHF. The CDR3 DNA reads TGCGCCAGCAGCTTTACCGAGACAGAGCCATTAACACCCCTCCACTTT.

The chain employs TRBV10-3 and TRBJ2-7, with 9 positions matching TRBD1. This CDR3 is built from 16 residues. Germline CDR1 ENHRY, CDR2 SYGVKD. Trimming cost V 0 bases and J 6 bases; bases outside gene matches: 9. The CDR3 coding sequence is TGTGCCATCAGTGAGTCGCAGTTGGACAGGGGAGGCGAGCAGTACGTC. It specifies CAISESQLDRGGEQYV.

V usage is TRBV27 and J usage is TRBJ1-2; D possibly corresponds to TRBD1 (5 bases). Trimming took off 3 bases at V and 10 bases at J, with 15 bases between the two ends. Germline CDR1 MNHEY, CDR2 SMNVEV (reference sequence). CDR3 size: 13 residues. The CDR3 protein is CASSFSQGDDYTF. The CDR3 nucleotides are TGTGCCAGCAGTTTCAGCCAGGGCGACGACTACACCTTC.

V is TRBV20-1 and J is TRBJ1-1; 7 bases line up with TRBD1. The ends lost 3 bases at V and 7 bases at J; junction bases unmatched: 2. The CDR3 is made up of 11 amino acids. The germline gives CDR1 DFQATT, CDR2 SNEGSKA (reference sequence). In DNA form, the CDR3 reads TGCAGTGCTAGGGGACAGATTGAAGCTTTCTTT. It encodes CSARGQIEAFF.

In this sample, this clone turned up once. J is TRBJ1-1 and V is TRBV6-5; no definite D call. CDR3 length equals 15 residues. Germline V lookup: CDR1 MNHEY, CDR2 SVGAGI. V dropped 0 bases and J dropped 0 bases, with 8 bases sitting between them. CDR3 coding DNA: TGTGCCAGCAGTTACTCGAAGGAGCTGAACACTGAAGCTTTCTTT. It yields the protein CASSYSKELNTEAFF.

V gene TRBV30 combines with J gene TRBJ1-4, with D possibly matching TRBD1 (6 bases). V gave up 2 bases and J gave up 4 bases, with 14 bases separating them. The germline gives CDR1 GTSNPN, CDR2 SVGIG (reference sequence). The CDR3 extends over 15 amino acids. The CDR3 sequence: CAWSRGGSFNEKLFF. DNA for the CDR3: TGTGCCTGGAGTCGTGGGGGCAGCTTTAATGAAAAACTGTTTTTT.

This chain uses TRBV7-2 with TRBJ1-2, with D unclear. The germline V and J ends were trimmed by 5 bases and 0 bases, with 10 bases remaining between them. The germline V gene has CDR1 SGHTA and CDR2 FQGNSA. The CDR3 extends over 14 amino acids. CDR3 region: CASSLETANYGYTF. Written as DNA, the CDR3 is TGTGCCAGCAGCCTCGAAACAGCTAACTATGGCTACACCTTC.

The CDR3 spells CASSSSGTGVTDTQYF. In DNA, the CDR3 is TGTGCCAGTAGTAGCTCCGGGACAGGGGTCACAGATACGCAGTATTTT. The chain carries TRBV19 and TRBJ2-3; 10 bases match TRBD1. This CDR3 has 16 residues. Losses at the gene ends were 4 bases for V and 2 bases for J; bases not matched to a gene: 6. CDR1 is LNHDA, CDR2 SQIVND, per germline (reference sequence).

This rearrangement joins TRBV27 to TRBJ2-1, with D possibly being TRBD1 (6 bases). The CDR3 is made up of 15 amino acids. V lost 3 bases and J 6 bases, leaving 15 bases between the germline ends. Germline V gene sequence: CDR1 MNHEY, CDR2 SMNVEV (reference sequence). The chain's CDR3 is CASSFRASGANEQFF. As DNA, the CDR3 is TGTGCCAGCAGTTTTCGGGCATCAGGGGCCAATGAGCAGTTCTTC.